This TCR beta chain was profiled in a study of CD8 T cells in ankylosing spondylitis. CDR1 is KGHSH, CDR2 LQKENI, per germline. Trimming left V 5 bases short and J 4 bases short, with 24 bases between. The CDR3 runs 18 residues. TCRdb recomputed calls from the 5' RACE reads with MiXCR, one row per CDR3 protein. Here the sample spans around 150,000 distinct CDR3 sequences, around 43% being singletons. The receptor was isolated from a male donor with ankylosing spondylitis. The chain is built from TRBV18 and TRBJ2-4; the D gene is possibly TRBD1 (5 bases). The specimen sequenced was synovial fluid, either unsorted or a sorted T cell fraction (not recorded which). CDR3 in amino acids: CASSSSSLPTAAKNIQYF. The CDR3 nucleotides are TGTGCCAGCTCATCATCCTCCCTCCCGACAGCCGCAAAAAACATTCAGTACTTC.